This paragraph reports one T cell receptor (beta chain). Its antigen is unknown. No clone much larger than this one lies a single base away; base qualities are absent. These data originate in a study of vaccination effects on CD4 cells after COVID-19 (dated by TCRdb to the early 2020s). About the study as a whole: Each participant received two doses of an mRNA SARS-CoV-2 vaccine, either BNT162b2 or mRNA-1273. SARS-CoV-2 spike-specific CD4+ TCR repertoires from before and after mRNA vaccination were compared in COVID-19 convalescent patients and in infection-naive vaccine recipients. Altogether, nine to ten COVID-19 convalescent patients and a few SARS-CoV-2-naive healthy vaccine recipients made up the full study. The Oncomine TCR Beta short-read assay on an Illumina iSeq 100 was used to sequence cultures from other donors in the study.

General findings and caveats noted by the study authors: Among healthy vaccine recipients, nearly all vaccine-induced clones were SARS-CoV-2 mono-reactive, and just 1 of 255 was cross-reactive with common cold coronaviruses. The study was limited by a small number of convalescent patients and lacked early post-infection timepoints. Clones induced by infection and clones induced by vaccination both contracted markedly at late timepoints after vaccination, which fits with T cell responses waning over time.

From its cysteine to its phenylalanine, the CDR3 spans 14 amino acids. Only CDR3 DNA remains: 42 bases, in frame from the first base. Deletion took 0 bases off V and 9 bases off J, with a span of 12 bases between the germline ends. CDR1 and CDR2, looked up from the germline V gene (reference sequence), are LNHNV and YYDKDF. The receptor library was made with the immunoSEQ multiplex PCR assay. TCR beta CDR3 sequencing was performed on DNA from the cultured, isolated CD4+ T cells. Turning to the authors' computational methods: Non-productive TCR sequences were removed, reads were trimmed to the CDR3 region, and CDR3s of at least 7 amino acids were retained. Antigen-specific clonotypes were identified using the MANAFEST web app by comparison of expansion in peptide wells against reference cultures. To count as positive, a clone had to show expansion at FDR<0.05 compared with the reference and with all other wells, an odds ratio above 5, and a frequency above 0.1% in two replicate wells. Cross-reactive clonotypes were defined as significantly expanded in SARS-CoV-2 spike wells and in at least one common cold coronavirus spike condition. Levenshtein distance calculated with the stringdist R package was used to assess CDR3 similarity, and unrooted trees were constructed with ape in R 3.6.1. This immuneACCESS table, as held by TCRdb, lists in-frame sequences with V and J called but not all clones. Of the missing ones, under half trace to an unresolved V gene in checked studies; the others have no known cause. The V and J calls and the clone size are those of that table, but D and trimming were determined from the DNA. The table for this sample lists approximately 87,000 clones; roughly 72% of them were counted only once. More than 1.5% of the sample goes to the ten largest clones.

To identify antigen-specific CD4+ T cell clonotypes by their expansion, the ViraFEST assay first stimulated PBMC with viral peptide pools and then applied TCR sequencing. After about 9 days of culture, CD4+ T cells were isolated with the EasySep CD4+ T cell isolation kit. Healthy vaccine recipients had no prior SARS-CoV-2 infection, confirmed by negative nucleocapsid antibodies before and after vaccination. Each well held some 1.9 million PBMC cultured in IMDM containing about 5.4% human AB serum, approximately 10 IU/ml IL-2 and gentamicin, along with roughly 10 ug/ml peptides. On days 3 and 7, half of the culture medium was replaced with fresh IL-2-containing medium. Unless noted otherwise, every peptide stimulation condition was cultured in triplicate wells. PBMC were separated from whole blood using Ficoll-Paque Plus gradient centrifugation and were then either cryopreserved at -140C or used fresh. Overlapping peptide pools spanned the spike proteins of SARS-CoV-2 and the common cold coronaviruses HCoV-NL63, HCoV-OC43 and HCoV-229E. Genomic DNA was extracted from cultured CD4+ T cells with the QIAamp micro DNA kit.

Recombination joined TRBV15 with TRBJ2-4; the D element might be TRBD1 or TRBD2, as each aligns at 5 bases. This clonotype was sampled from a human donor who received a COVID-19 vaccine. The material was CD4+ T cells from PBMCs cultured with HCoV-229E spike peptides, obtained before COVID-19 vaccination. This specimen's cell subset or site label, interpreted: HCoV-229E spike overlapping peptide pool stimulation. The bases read TGTGCCACCAGCAGAGATGCGGGTGGGGGCATTCAGTACTTC. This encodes CATSRDAGGGIQYF.